The 24 T cell receptor beta chains listed next were all sequenced from one sample in a study of OX40 agonist ivuxolimab in advanced cancers. Profiled with immunoSEQ multiplex PCR; TCRdb holds only in-frame clones, not every one. Here the sample spans 150,000 to 190,000 clones, around 94% being singletons. The sample here was CD4+ or CD8+ T cells sorted from blood, taken in a trial of the OX40 agonist ivuxolimab. These TCRs come from an adult with an advanced solid tumor such as melanoma, head and neck, liver or kidney cancer.

This sequence joins TRBV7-2 and TRBJ2-3, with a tentative D call TRBD2 (5 bases). This CDR3 region has 17 residues. Per the germline V gene, CDR1 is SGHTA and CDR2 is FQGNSA. Trimming cost V 0 bases and J 1 base, with 14 bases left between them. The CDR3: CASSLARRGHRTDTQYF. The CDR3 nucleotides are TGTGCCAGCAGCTTAGCGAGGCGCGGGCACCGCACAGATACGCAGTATTTT.

The J gene is TRBJ2-3, the V gene TRBV10-1; 8 positions agree with TRBD1. In germline, CDR1 is WNHNN, CDR2 SYGVQD (reference sequence). V was clipped by 10 bases and J by 0 bases; unmatched bases: 6. The CDR3 covers 14 residues. The CDR3 region is CATQDRVSTDTQYF. The CDR3 DNA is TGCGCCACCCAGGACAGGGTGAGCACAGATACGCAGTATTTT.

V usage is TRBV2 and J usage is TRBJ2-5; possibly TRBD2 for D (5 bases). Germline loops: CDR1 SNHLY, CDR2 FYNNEI. V gave up 2 bases and J gave up 7 bases, with 23 bases separating them. This CDR3 is built from 17 residues. The CDR3 is CASSENLWEPFGGTQYF. CDR3 in DNA: TGTGCCAGCAGTGAAAACCTATGGGAGCCCTTTGGAGGGACCCAGTACTTC.

This chain uses TRBV4-3 with TRBJ2-2; 7 positions agree with TRBD2. Germline V gene lookup returns CDR1 LGHNA and CDR2 YSLEER. This CDR3 has 14 residues. With 3 bases clipped from V and 4 bases from J, the junction kept 2 bases outside the gene matches. This CDR3 is CASSHGEGTGELFF. CDR3 coding DNA: TGCGCCAGCAGCCATGGGGAGGGCACCGGGGAGCTGTTTTTT.

This chain connects TRBV14 to TRBJ2-2; D is possibly TRBD2 (6 bases). The ends were cut back, 4 bases at V and 5 bases at J, with 17 bases in the middle. The V gene's germline CDR1 is SGHDN and CDR2 FVKESK. The CDR3 is made up of 16 amino acids. CDR3 protein: CASSPLTRGRTGELFF. CDR3 DNA sequence: TGTGCCAGCAGCCCCCTGACTAGAGGTCGGACCGGGGAGCTGTTTTTT.

The rearrangement uses TRBV30 and TRBJ2-1; D ambiguous. Germline V gene lookup returns CDR1 GTSNPN and CDR2 SVGIG (reference sequence). The CDR3 is 11 residues long. With 2 bases removed from V and 9 bases from J, the gap between germline ends came to 8 bases. The CDR3 nucleotides are TGTGCCTGGAGTTTAAAGGGTGAGCAGTTCTTC. Translation: CAWSLKGEQFF.

This chain joins TRBV7-3 and TRBJ1-1; D perhaps matches TRBD1 (6 bases). With 3 bases removed from V and 4 bases from J, the gap between germline ends came to 9 bases. CDR3 length: 13 residues. CDR1 and CDR2 from the germline V gene are SGHTA and FQGTGA. The CDR3: CASSLDSATEAFF. DNA of the CDR3: TGTGCCAGCAGCTTGGACAGCGCCACTGAAGCTTTCTTT.

The chain couples TRBV9 to TRBJ1-4; D gene ambiguous. CDR1 SGDLS and CDR2 YYNGEE come from the germline V gene. This CDR3 comprises 15 residues. Trimming left V 0 bases short and J 3 bases short, with 9 bases between. The CDR3 DNA reads TGTGCCAGCAGCGTAGCAGCTAACCCTAATGAAAAACTGTTTTTT. It translates to CASSVAANPNEKLFF. The full variable domain, its missing parts supplied by reference TRBV9 and TRBJ1-4, is DSGVTQTPKHLITATGQRVTLRCSPRSGDLSVYWYQQSLDQGLQFLIQYYNGEERAKGNILERFSAQQFPDLHSELNLSSLELGDSALYFCASSVAANPNEKLFFGSGTQLSVL.

The chain has TRBV11-3 and TRBJ1-1; TRBD1 matches 10 bases. Germline CDR1 SGHNT, CDR2 YENEEA. The CDR3 covers 13 residues. V lost 5 bases, J lost 11 bases, and 8 bases stayed unmatched. CDR3 in DNA: TGTGCCAGCAGCCCTACCGGGACAGGGGTCGCTTTCTTT. Protein: CASSPTGTGVAFF.

This chain uses TRBV7-2 with TRBJ1-5, with D unclear. This CDR3 is 15 amino acids long. V lost 5 bases, J lost 0 bases, and 11 bases lay in between. Germline V gene data show CDR1 as SGHTA and CDR2 as FQGNSA. Here the CDR3 DNA reads TGTGCCAGCAGCCCTTGGGGAGATAGCAATCAGCCCCAGCATTTT. This translates into CASSPWGDSNQPQHF.

The CDR3 region has the DNA TGCGCCAGCAGCTTGTCCGGGGCTTCCAACACTGAAGCTTTCTTT. This sequence encodes CASSLSGASNTEAFF. V is TRBV5-1 and J is TRBJ1-1; TRBD1 is a possible D gene (5 bases). V lost 1 base to trimming and J lost 2 bases, with 12 bases between them. CDR1 and CDR2 (germline): SGHRS, YFSETQ. The CDR3 has 15 amino acids.

This clone was seen once. The J gene is TRBJ2-2, the V gene TRBV19, with 7 bases aligning to TRBD1. Trimming removed 4 bases from V and 4 bases from J; junction bases left unmatched: 9. CDR3 length: 16 amino acids. CDR1 is LNHDA and CDR2 is SQIVND in the germline V gene (reference sequence). The CDR3 DNA sequence: TGTGCCAGTAGTAATAGACAGGGCCTGTTCACCGGGGAGCTGTTTTTT. Translated: CASSNRQGLFTGELFF.

The rearrangement links TRBV7-2 to TRBJ2-5; TRBD1 matches 7 bases. The CDR3 length is 14 residues. Germline V lookup: CDR1 SGHTA, CDR2 FQGNSA. Trimming removed 5 bases from V and 2 bases from J; junction bases left unmatched: 5. For the CDR3, the DNA is TGTGCCAGCAGCCGGGACAGTTATCAAGAGACCCAGTACTTC. Translating it yields CASSRDSYQETQYF. The full variable domain, with the rest looked up from reference TRBV7-2 and TRBJ2-5, is GAGVSQSPSNKVTEKGKDVELRCDPISGHTALYWYRQSLGQGLEFLIYFQGNSAPDKSGLPSDRFSAERTGGSVSTLTIQRTQQEDSAVYLCASSRDSYQETQYFGPGTRLLVL.

Details on this clone: Distinct nucleotide sequences in the sample also encode this CDR3. CDR3 sequence: CASSVAYNEQFF. The CDR3 nucleotides read TGTGCCAGCAGCGTAGCCTACAATGAGCAGTTCTTC. The chain is built from TRBV9 and TRBJ2-1, with D uncertain. V was clipped by 0 bases and J by 2 bases, with 0 bases between them. The CDR3 spans 12 residues. Germline CDR1 SGDLS, CDR2 YYNGEE.

The sample holds a few counts of this clone. The chain combines TRBV7-9 with TRBJ1-5; 9 positions match TRBD1. With 1 base clipped from V and 7 bases from J, the junction kept 2 bases outside the gene matches. Germline CDR1 is SEHNR and CDR2 is FQNEAQ (reference sequence). The CDR3 is made up of 14 amino acids. CDR3 sequence: CASSLGTGVQPQHF. CDR3 coding DNA: TGTGCCAGCAGCTTAGGGACAGGGGTGCAGCCCCAGCATTTT.

This clone was found once. V usage is TRBV9 and J usage is TRBJ2-3; weak D call: TRBD1 (6 bases). The ends were cut back, 4 bases at V and 2 bases at J, with 14 bases in the middle. Germline-derived CDR1 and CDR2 are SGDLS and YYNGEE. The CDR3 runs to 15 residues. In nucleotides, the CDR3 is TGTGCCAGCAGCCGAGTTCAGGGGTCCACAGATACGCAGTATTTT. It translates to CASSRVQGSTDTQYF.

The V and J genes are TRBV10-1 and TRBJ2-5; TRBD1 aligns across 7 bases. The V segment lost 0 bases and the J segment 3 bases; nucleotides outside the gene matches: 4. The CDR3 length is 15 residues. In germline, CDR1 is WNHNN, CDR2 SYGVQD (reference sequence). The CDR3 region is CASSESAGGEETQYF. The DNA of the CDR3 is TGCGCCAGCAGTGAGTCGGCAGGGGGAGAAGAGACCCAGTACTTC.

The chain couples TRBV21-1 to TRBJ1-4; the table assigns TRBD1, which was not confirmed against the DNA. TRBV21-1 constitutes a pseudogene. The CDR3 covers 16 residues. The CDR3 DNA is TGTGCCAGCAGCCGTAAGGGGCTTGCAACTAATGAAAAACTGTTTTTT. Protein product: CASSRKGLATNEKLFF.

The chain links TRBV5-4 to TRBJ2-5; D perhaps matches TRBD2 (6 bases). Germline values: CDR1 SGHNT, CDR2 YYREEE (reference sequence). The CDR3 is made up of 13 amino acids. V was trimmed by 4 bases and J by 5 bases, leaving 12 bases between them. CDR3 residues: CASSRPRGETQYF. The CDR3 DNA is TGTGCCAGCAGCCGCCCGCGGGGTGAGACCCAGTACTTC.

The chain is built from TRBV27 and TRBJ2-1, with TRBD1 matching 8 bases. CDR3 size: 15 residues. From germline, CDR1 is MNHEY and CDR2 SMNVEV (reference sequence). V lost 3 bases, J lost 8 bases, and 9 bases stayed unmatched. Here the CDR3 DNA reads TGTGCCAGCAGTTTTGGGGGGACAGGAAGCCATGAGCAGTTCTTC. This translates into CASSFGGTGSHEQFF.

This chain connects TRBV7-2 to TRBJ2-7; D is possibly TRBD1 (6 bases). Germline V gives CDR1 SGHTA, CDR2 FQGNSA. There are 14 residues in the CDR3. V lost 3 bases, J lost 0 bases, and 9 bases lay in between. DNA for the CDR3: TGTGCCAGCAGCTTCCAGGGGACCTCCTACGAGCAGTACTTC. Translation gives CASSFQGTSYEQYF.

V usage is TRBV29-1 and J usage is TRBJ1-1; 8 bases align to TRBD1. Looked up from germline, CDR1 is SQVTM and CDR2 is ANQGSEA. V gave up 6 bases and J gave up 0 bases; unmatched junction bases: 6. CDR3 length: 14 amino acids. The CDR3 here is CSVRQGSMNTEAFF. CDR3 nucleotide sequence: TGCAGCGTCCGACAGGGGTCGATGAACACTGAAGCTTTCTTT.

This sequence joins TRBV4-2 and TRBJ1-5; possible D gene TRBD1, 6 bases. There are 16 residues in the CDR3. Deletions cut 0 bases from V and 6 bases from J, with 15 bases between. Germline CDR1 LGHNA, CDR2 YNFKEQ. Here the CDR3 reads CASSQDSWGLGQPQHF. The CDR3 DNA reads as TGTGCCAGCAGCCAAGATTCTTGGGGGCTAGGTCAGCCCCAGCATTTT.

The CDR3 protein is CASSQGLQGGRPNYNEQFF. The CDR3 DNA sequence: TGCGCCAGCAGCCAAGGCCTCCAAGGTGGCAGGCCTAATTACAATGAGCAGTTCTTC. The chain carries TRBV4-1 and TRBJ2-1; D gene ambiguous. Between the trimmed V and J ends, which lost 1 base and 4 bases, there was a span of 23 bases. CDR1 is MGHRA and CDR2 is YSYEKL in the germline V gene. The CDR3 has 19 amino acids.